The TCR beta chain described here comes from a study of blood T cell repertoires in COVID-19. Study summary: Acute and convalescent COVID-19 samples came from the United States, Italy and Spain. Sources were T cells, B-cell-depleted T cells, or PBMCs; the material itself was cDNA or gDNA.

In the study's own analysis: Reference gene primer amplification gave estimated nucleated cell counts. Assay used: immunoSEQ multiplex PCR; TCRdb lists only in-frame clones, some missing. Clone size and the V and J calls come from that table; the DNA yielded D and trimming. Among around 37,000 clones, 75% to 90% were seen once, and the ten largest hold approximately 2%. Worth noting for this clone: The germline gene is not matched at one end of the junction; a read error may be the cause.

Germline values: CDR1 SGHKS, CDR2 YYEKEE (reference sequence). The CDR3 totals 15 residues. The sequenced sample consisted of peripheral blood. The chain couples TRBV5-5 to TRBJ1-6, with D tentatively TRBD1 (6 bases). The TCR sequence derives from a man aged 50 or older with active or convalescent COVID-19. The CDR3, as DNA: TGTGCCAGCAGCTTGGGGACAGCTTATACTTCACCCCTCCACTTT. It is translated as CASSLGTAYTSPLHF.